The sample holds many counts of the clone carrying this T cell receptor beta chain. The CDR3 sequence is 14 residues long. The germline V gene has CDR1 DFQATT and CDR2 SNEGSKA (reference sequence). Trimming took 0 bases from V and 0 from J, leaving 9 bases between them. This specimen comes from a study of blood T cells in healthy people across ages. Every donor gave 8 to 10 milliliters of peripheral blood. Together with a sample-barcoded 5' primer, a J-beta primer mix was included in a second PCR lasting about 7 to 11 cycles. MiXCR, applied by TCRdb to the 5' RACE reads, yields one record per CDR3 protein. The profile covers roughly 680,000 distinct CDR3 sequences, with under 65% appearing a single time and roughly 13% taken by the ten largest.

Sequenced material: blood. The source is a woman of 80 years or more in good health. This sequence joins TRBV20-1 and TRBJ2-7; D is unresolved. DNA of the CDR3: TGCAGTGCTAGAGATGCGGTAAGCTCCTACGAGCAGTACTTC. Protein sequence: CSARDAVSSYEQYF.